This T cell receptor (beta chain) comes out of a study of blood T cell repertoires in COVID-19. Data came from immunoSEQ multiplex PCR; TCRdb stores just in-frame clones and leaves some out. This table has hundreds of thousands of clones, approximately 91% appearing once. There are 16 residues in the CDR3. V was pared by 3 bases and J by 4 bases, with 4 bases of the junction left unmatched. Germline V gene lookup returns CDR1 KGHDR and CDR2 SFDVKD. The sample comprised peripheral blood. The genes are TRBV24-1 and TRBJ2-7; TRBD2 matches 14 bases. The origin of this receptor is a woman between 65 and 79 years old with COVID-19, enrolled during active disease. Written as DNA, the CDR3 is TGTGCCACCAGTGATCCGACTAGCGGGGGGGAGTACGAGCAGTACTTC. It translates to CATSDPTSGGEYEQYF.